This TCR beta chain originates from a study of blood T cell repertoires in COVID-19. TCRdb's copy holds only in-frame clones and misses some; the assay was immunoSEQ multiplex PCR. The sample records about 220,000 clones, 84% being singletons. V dropped 1 base and J dropped 0 bases, with 11 bases sitting between them. CDR1 and CDR2 from the germline V gene are SGHDT and YYEEEE. There are 16 residues in the CDR3. This clonotype was sampled from a man aged 50 or older with active or convalescent COVID-19. Input material: peripheral blood. V is TRBV5-6 and J is TRBJ1-3; D gene uncertain. The CDR3 reads CASSLLTIRSGNTIYF. DNA for the CDR3: TGTGCCAGCAGCTTGTTAACAATCCGCTCTGGAAACACCATATATTTT. The full variable domain, its missing parts supplied by reference TRBV5-6 and TRBJ1-3, is DAGVTQSPTHLIKTRGQQVTLRCSPKSGHDTVSWYQQALGQGPQFIFQYYEEEERQRGNFPDRFSGHQFPNYSSELNVNALLLGDSALYLCASSLLTIRSGNTIYFGEGSWLTVV.